This TCR beta chain was captured in a study of cytomegalovirus exposure and HLA in healthy donors. Separation from the 666-subject first cohort characterized the roughly 110-subject validation cohort, to which the donors belonged. Assay used: immunoSEQ multiplex PCR; TCRdb lists only in-frame clones, some missing. The table has around 150,000 clones, 75% to 95% seen once. Turning to this clone: Its antigen is unidentified.

Points from the study as a whole: A list of approximately 160 TCR beta chains associated with cytomegalovirus was given.

CDR1 MNHNS and CDR2 SASEGT come from the germline V gene. The ends were cut back, 1 base at V and 6 bases at J, with 13 bases in the middle. The CDR3 is made up of 15 amino acids. The sequenced material came from PBMCs. The TCR sequence derives from a woman younger than 35 in good health and CMV-seropositive. The V call is TRBV6-1, the J call TRBJ1-5; D call uncertain. The CDR3 sequence: CASSEGAAEGQPQHF. Written as DNA, the CDR3 is TGTGCCAGCAGTGAAGGGGCAGCCGAGGGTCAGCCCCAGCATTTT.